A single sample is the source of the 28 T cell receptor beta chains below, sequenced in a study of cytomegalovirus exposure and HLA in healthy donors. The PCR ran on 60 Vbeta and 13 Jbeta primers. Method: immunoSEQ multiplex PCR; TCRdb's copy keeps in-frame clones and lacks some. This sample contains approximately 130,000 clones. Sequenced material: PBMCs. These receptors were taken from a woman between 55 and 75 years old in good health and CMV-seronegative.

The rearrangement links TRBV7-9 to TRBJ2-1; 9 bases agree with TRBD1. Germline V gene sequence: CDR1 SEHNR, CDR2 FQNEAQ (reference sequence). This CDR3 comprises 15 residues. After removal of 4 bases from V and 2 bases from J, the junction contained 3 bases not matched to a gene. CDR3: CASSYGQGPYNEQFF. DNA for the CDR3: TGTGCCAGCAGCTATGGACAGGGGCCCTACAATGAGCAGTTCTTC.

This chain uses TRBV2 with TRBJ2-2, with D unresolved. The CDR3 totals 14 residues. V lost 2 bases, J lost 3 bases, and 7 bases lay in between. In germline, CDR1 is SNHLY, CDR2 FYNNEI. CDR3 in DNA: TGTGCCAGCAGTGAAAACCGGGACACCGGGGAGCTGTTTTTT. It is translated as CASSENRDTGELFF. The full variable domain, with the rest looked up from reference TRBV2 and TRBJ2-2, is EPEVTQTPSHQVTQMGQEVILRCVPISNHLYFYWYRQILGQKVEFLVSFYNNEISEKSEIFDDQFSVERPDGSNFTLKIRSTKLEDSAMYFCASSENRDTGELFFGEGSRLTVL.

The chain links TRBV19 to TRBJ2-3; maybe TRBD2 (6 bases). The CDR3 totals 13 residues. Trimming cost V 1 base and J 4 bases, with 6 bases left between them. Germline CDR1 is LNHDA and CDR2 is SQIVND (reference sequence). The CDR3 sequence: CASSIGLADTQYF. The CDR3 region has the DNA TGTGCCAGTAGTATAGGACTAGCAGATACGCAGTATTTT.

CDR3 DNA sequence: TGTGCCAGCAGCATGAGGAGGAAAAATTCACCCCTCCACTTT. This codes for CASSMRRKNSPLHF. The chain uses TRBV7-2 and TRBJ1-6; D call uncertain. Germline CDR1 reads SGHTA; CDR2 reads FQGNSA. The V end lost 5 bases, the J end lost 7 bases, and 12 bases lay between the germline ends. The length of the CDR3 is 14 residues.

CDR3 coding DNA: TGTGCCAGCAGCCGCCGACAGGGGGCAGCGGGGGAGCAGTACTTC. Protein: CASSRRQGAAGEQYF. J is TRBJ2-7 and V is TRBV14, with 10 bases aligning to TRBD1. CDR3 length equals 15 residues. Germline V lookup: CDR1 SGHDN, CDR2 FVKESK. The ends lost 4 bases at V and 7 bases at J; junction bases unmatched: 10.

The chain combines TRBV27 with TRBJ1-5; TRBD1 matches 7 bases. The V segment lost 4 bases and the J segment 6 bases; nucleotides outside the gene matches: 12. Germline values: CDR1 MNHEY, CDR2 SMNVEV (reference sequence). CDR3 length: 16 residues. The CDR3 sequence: CASSSHAGQLRQPQHF. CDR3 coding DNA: TGTGCCAGCAGTTCCCACGCGGGACAGCTTCGTCAGCCCCAGCATTTT.

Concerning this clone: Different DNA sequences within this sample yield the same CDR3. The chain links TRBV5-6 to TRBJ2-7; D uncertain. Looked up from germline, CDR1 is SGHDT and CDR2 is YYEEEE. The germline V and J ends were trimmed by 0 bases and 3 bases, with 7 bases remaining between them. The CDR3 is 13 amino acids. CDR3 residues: CASSLGRYYEQYF. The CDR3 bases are TGTGCCAGCAGCTTGGGCAGATACTACGAGCAGTACTTC.

The CDR3 coding sequence is TGTGCCAGCAGTGCGGACAGGGCGGTCACTGAAGCTTTCTTT. It translates to CASSADRAVTEAFF. The V and J genes are TRBV6-5 and TRBJ1-1; TRBD1 agrees at 8 bases. Trimming removed 5 bases from V and 4 bases from J; junction bases left unmatched: 6. Per the germline V gene, CDR1 is MNHEY and CDR2 is SVGAGI. This CDR3 region has 14 residues.

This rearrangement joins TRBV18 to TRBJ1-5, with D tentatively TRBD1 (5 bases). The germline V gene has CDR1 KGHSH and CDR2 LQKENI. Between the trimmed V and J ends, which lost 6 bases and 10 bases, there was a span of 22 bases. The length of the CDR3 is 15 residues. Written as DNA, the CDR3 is TGTGCCAGCTCCTCGACCGGGACGGGGGGGGTTCCCCAGCATTTT. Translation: CASSSTGTGGVPQHF.

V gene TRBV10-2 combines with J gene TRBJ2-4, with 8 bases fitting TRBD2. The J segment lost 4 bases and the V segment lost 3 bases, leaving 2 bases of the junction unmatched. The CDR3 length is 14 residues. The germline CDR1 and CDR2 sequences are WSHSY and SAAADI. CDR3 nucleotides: TGCGCCAGCAGTGACTCGGGGGGGAAAAACATTCAGTACTTC. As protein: CASSDSGGKNIQYF.

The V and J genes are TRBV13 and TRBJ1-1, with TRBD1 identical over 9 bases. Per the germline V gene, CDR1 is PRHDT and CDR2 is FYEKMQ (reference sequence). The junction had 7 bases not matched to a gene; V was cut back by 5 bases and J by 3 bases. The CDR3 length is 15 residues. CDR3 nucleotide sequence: TGTGCCAGCAGCGGGACAGGGAGTGGTGACACTGAAGCTTTCTTT. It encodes CASSGTGSGDTEAFF.

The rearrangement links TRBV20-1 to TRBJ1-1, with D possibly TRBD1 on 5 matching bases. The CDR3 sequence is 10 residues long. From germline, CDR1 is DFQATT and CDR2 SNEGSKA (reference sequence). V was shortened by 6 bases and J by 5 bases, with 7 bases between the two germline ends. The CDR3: CSAGGTEAFF. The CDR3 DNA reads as TGCAGTGCCGGGGGAACTGAAGCTTTCTTT.

The DNA of the CDR3 is TGCGCCAGCAGCTTGGAACGGGGTTACTACGAGCAGTACTTC. As protein: CASSLERGYYEQYF. The chain joins TRBV5-1 to TRBJ2-7; D is possibly TRBD2 (5 bases). CDR1 SGHRS and CDR2 YFSETQ come from the germline V gene. V shed 0 bases and J shed 3 bases, with 10 bases lying between them. This CDR3 comprises 14 residues. The variable domain in full, completed from reference TRBV5-1 and TRBJ2-7, reads KAGVTQTPRYLIKTRGQQVTLSCSPISGHRSVSWYQQTPGQGLQFLFEYFSETQRNKGNFPGRFSGRQFSNSRSEMNVSTLELGDSALYLCASSLERGYYEQYFGPGTRLTVT.

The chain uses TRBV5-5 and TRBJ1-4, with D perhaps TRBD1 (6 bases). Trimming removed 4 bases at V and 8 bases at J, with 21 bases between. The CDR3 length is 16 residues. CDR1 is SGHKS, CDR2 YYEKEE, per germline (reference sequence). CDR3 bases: TGTGCCAGCAGCCCTGATCCCGGGACACGAGGCGAAAAACTGTTTTTT. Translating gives CASSPDPGTRGEKLFF.

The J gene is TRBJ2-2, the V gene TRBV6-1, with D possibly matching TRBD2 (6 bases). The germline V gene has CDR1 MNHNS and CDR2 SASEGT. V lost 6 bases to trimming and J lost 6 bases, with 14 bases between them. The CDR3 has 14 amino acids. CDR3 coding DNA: TGTGCCAGCAGCGCCCGGGGGTTCTCCGGGGAGCTGTTTTTT. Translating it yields CASSARGFSGELFF.

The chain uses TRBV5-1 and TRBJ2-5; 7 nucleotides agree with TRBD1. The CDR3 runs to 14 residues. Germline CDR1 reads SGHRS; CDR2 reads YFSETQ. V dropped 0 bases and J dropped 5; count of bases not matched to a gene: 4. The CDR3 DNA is TGCGCCAGCAGCTTGGGACAGGGTTATGAGACCCAGTACTTC. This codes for CASSLGQGYETQYF. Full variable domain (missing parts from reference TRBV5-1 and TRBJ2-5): KAGVTQTPRYLIKTRGQQVTLSCSPISGHRSVSWYQQTPGQGLQFLFEYFSETQRNKGNFPGRFSGRQFSNSRSEMNVSTLELGDSALYLCASSLGQGYETQYFGPGTRLLVL.

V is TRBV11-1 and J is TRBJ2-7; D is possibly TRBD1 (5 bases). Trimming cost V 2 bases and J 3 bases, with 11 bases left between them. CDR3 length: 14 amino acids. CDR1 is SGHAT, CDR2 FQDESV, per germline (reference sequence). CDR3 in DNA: TGTGCCAGCAGCTTAAGGGGTAACCACTACGAGCAGTACTTC. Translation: CASSLRGNHYEQYF.

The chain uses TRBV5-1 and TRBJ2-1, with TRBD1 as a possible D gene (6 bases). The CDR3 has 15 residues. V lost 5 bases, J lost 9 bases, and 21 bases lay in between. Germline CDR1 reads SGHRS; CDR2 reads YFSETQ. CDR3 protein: CASRSEPQGISEQFF. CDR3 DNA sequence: TGCGCCAGCAGGTCTGAACCACAGGGAATTAGTGAGCAGTTCTTC.

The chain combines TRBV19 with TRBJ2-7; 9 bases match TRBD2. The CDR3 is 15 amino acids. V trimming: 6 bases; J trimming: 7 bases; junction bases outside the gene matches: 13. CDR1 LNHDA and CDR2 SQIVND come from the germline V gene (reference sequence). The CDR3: CASSLSGSEVQEQYF. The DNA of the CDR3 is TGTGCCAGTAGCCTTAGCGGGAGCGAAGTGCAGGAGCAGTACTTC.

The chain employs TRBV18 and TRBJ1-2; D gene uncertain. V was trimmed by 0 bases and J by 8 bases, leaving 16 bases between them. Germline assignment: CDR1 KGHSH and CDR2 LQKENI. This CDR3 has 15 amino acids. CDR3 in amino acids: CASSPPAVPLWGYTF. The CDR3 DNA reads TGTGCCAGCTCACCACCCGCAGTCCCTCTTTGGGGCTACACCTTC.

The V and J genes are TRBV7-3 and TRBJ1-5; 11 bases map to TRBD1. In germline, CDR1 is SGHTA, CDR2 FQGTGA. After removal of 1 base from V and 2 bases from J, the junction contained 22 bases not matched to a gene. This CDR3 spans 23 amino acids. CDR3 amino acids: CASSLRTRQTGTGGSYGNQPQHF. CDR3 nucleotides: TGTGCCAGCAGCTTAAGGACCCGCCAAACCGGGACAGGGGGGTCTTACGGCAATCAGCCCCAGCATTTT. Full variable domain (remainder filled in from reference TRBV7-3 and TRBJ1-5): GAGVSQTPSNKVTEKGKYVELRCDPISGHTALYWYRQSLGQGPEFLIYFQGTGAADDSGLPNDRFFAVRPEGSVSTLKIQRTERGDSAVYLCASSLRTRQTGTGGSYGNQPQHFGDGTRLSIL.

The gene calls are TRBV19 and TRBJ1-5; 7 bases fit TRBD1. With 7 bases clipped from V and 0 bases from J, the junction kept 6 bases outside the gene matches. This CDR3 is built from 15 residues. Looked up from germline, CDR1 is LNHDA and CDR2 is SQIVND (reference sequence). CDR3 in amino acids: CASTLTGVSNQPQHF. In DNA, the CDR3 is TGTGCCAGTACCCTAACAGGGGTTAGCAATCAGCCCCAGCATTTT.

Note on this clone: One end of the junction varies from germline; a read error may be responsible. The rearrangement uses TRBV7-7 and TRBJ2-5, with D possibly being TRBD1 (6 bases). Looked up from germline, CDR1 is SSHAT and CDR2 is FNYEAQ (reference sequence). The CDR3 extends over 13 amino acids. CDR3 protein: CASSPTRGETQYF. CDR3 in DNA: TGTGCTAGCAGCCCAACAAGGGGGGAGACCCAGTACTTC.

In DNA form, the CDR3 reads TGTGCCAGCAGCCAGGGGCTATGGGATGGGGAGACCCAGTACTTC. This translates into CASSQGLWDGETQYF. This chain joins TRBV4-2 and TRBJ2-5; D might be TRBD1 (5 bases). CDR1 and CDR2 from the germline V gene are LGHNA and YNFKEQ. The CDR3 totals 15 residues. V gave up 3 bases and J gave up 5 bases, with 16 bases separating them.

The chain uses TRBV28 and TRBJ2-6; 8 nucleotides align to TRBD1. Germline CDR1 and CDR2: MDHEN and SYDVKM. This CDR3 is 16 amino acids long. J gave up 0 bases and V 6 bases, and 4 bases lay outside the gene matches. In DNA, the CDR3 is TGTGCCAGCAGGCGGACAGGGCCCTCTGGGGCCAACGTCCTGACTTTC. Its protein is CASRRTGPSGANVLTF. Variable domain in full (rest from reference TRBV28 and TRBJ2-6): DVKVTQSSRYLVKRTGEKVFLECVQDMDHENMFWYRQDPGLGLRLIYFSYDVKMKEKGDIPEGYSVSREKKERFSLILESASTNQTSMYLCASRRTGPSGANVLTFGAGSRLTVL.

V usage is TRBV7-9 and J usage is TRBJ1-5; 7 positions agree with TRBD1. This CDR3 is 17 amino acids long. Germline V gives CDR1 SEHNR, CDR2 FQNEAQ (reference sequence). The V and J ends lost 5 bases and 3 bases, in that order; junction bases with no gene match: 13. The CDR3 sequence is CASSNSKTGPINQPQHF. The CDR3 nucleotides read TGTGCCAGCAGCAACTCCAAGACAGGGCCTATCAATCAGCCCCAGCATTTT.

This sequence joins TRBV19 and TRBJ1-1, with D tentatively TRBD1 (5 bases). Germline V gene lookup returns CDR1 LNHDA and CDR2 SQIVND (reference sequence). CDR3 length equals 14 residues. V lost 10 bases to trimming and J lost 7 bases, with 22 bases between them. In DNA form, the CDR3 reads TGTGCCACCCTCAACAGGTCCCCGGTTCGTGAAGCTTTCTTT. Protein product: CATLNRSPVREAFF.

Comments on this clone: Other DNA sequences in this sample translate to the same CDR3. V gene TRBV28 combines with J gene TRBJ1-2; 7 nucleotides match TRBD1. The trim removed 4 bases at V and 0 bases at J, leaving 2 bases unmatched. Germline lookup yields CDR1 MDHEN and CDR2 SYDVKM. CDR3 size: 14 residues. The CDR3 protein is CASSSGGTNYGYTF. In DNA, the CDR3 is TGTGCCAGCAGTTCAGGGGGAACTAACTATGGCTACACCTTC.